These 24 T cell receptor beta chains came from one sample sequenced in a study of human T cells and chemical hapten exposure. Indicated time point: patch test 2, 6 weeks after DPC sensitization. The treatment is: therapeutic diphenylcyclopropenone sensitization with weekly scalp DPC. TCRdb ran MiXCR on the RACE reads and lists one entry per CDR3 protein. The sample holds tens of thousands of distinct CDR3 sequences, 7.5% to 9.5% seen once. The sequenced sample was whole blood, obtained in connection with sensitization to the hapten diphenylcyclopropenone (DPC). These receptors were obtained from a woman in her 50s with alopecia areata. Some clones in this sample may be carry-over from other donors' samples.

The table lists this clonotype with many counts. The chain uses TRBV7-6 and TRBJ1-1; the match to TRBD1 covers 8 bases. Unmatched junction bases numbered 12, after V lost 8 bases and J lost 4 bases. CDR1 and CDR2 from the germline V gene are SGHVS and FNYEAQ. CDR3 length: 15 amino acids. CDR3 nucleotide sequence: TGTGCCAGCGGATCAGGGGGCAGAAGGAGCACTGAAGCTTTCTTT. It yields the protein CASGSGGRRSTEAFF.

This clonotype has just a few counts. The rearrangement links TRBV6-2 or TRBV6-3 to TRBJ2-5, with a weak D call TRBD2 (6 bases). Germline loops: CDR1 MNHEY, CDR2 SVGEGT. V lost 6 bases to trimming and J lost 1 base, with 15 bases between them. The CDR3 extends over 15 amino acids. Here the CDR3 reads CASSPTRGFQETQYF. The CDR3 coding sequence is TGTGCCAGCAGCCCCACCCGGGGGTTCCAAGAGACCCAGTACTTC.

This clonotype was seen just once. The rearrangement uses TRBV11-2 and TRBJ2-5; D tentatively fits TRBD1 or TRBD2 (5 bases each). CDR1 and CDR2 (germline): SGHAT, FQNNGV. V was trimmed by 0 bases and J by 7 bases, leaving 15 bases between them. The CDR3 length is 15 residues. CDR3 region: CASSLDPGTLGTQYF. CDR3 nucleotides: TGTGCCAGCAGCTTAGATCCCGGGACCCTGGGGACCCAGTACTTC.

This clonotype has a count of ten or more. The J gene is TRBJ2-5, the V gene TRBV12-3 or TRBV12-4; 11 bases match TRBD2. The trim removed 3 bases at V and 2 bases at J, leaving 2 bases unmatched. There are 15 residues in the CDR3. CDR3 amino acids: CASSFSGGDQETQYF. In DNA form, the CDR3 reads TGTGCCAGCAGTTTTAGCGGGGGGGATCAAGAGACCCAGTACTTC.

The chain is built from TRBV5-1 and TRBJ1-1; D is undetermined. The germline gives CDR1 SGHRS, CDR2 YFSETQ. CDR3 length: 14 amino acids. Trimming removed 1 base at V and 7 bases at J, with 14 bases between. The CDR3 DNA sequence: TGCGCCAGCAGCTTGCGTGGCTTGAGAGGTGAAGCTTTCTTT. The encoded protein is CASSLRGLRGEAFF.

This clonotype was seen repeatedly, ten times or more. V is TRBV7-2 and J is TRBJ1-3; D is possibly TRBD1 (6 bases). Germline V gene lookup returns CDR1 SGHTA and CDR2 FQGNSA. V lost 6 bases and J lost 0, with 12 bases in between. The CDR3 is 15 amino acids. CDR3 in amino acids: CASRSRGPSGNTIYF. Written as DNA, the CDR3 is TGTGCCAGCAGGTCCCGGGGGCCCTCTGGAAACACCATATATTTT.

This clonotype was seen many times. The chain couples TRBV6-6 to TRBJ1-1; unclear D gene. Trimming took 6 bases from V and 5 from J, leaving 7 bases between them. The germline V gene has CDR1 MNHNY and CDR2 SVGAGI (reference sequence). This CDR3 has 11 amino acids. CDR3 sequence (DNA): TGTGCCAGCAGCCTTCGAACTGAAGCTTTCTTT. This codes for CASSLRTEAFF.

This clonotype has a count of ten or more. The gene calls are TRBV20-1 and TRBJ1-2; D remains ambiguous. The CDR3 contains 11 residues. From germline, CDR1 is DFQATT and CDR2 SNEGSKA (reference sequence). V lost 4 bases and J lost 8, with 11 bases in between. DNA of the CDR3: TGCAGTGCTAATTGGGCCCAAGGCTACACCTTC. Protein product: CSANWAQGYTF.

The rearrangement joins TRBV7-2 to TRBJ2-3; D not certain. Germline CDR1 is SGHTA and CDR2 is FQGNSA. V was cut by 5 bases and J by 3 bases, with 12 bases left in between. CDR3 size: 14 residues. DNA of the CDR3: TGTGCCAGCAGCGTAAATAGCAGAACAGATACGCAGTATTTT. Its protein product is CASSVNSRTDTQYF.

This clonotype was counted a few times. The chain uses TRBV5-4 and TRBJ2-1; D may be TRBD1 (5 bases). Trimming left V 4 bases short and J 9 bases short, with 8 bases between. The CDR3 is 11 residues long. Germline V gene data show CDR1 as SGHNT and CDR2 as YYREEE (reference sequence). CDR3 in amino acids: CASSQGTEQFF. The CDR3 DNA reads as TGTGCCAGCAGCCAGGGAACTGAGCAGTTCTTC.

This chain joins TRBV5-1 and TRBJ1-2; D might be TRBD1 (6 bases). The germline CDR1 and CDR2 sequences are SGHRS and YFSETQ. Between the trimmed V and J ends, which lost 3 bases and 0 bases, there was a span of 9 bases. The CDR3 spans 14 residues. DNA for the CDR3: TGCGCCAGCAGCTCGGACAGTACTAACTATGGCTACACCTTC. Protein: CASSSDSTNYGYTF.

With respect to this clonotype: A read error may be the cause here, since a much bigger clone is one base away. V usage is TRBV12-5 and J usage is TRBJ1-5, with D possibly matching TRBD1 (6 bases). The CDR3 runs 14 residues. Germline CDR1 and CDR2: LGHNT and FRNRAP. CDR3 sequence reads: CTSGSGQTSQPQHF. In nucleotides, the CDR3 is TGTACTAGTGGTTCCGGACAGACTTCCCAGCCCCAGCATTTT.

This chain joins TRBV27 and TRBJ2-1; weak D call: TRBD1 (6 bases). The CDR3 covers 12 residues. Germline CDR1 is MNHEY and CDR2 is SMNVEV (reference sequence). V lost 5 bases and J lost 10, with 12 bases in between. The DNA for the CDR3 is TGTGCCAGCAGTAGGGGGACCGGCGAGCAGTTCTTC. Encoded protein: CASSRGTGEQFF.

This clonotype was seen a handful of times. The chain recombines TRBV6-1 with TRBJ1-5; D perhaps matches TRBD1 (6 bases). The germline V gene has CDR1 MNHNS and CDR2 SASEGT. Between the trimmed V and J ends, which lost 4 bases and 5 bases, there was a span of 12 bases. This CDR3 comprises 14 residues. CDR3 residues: CASSGGAQDQPQHF. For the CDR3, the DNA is TGTGCCAGCAGTGGGGGGGCGCAGGATCAGCCCCAGCATTTT.

CDR3 in amino acids: CSVALSKGTEAFF. The CDR3 nucleotides read TGCAGCGTTGCCCTAAGCAAAGGCACTGAAGCTTTCTTT. The V and J genes are TRBV29-1 and TRBJ1-1; D is ambiguous. Germline-derived CDR1 and CDR2 are SQVTM and ANQGSEA. The V gene lost 4 bases and the J gene lost 4 bases, with 13 bases spanning the gap. The CDR3 runs 13 residues. Full variable domain (outside the CDR3, taken from reference TRBV29-1 and TRBJ1-1): SAVISQKPSRDICQRGTSLTIQCQVDSQVTMMFWYRQQPGQSLTLIATANQGSEATYESGFVIDKFPISRPNLTFSTLTVSNMSPEDSSIYLCSVALSKGTEAFFGQGTRLTVV.

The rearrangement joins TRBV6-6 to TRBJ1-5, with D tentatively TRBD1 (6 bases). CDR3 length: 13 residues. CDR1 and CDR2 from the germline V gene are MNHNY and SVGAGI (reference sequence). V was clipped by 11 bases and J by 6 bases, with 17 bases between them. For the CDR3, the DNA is TGTGCCGGTTCGGTCACAGGGATTCAGCCCCAGCATTTT. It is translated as CAGSVTGIQPQHF.

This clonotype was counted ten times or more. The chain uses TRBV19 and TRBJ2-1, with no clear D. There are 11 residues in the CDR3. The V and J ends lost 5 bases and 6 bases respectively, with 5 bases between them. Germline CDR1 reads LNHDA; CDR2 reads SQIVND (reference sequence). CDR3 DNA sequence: TGTGCCAGTAGTTGGGCCAATGAGCAGTTCTTC. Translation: CASSWANEQFF.

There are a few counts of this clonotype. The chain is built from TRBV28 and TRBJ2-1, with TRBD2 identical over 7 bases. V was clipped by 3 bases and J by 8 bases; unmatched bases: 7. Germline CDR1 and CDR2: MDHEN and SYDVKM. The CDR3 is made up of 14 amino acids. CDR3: CASSFAGVMHEQFF. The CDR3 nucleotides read TGTGCCAGCAGTTTTGCGGGGGTGATGCATGAGCAGTTCTTC.

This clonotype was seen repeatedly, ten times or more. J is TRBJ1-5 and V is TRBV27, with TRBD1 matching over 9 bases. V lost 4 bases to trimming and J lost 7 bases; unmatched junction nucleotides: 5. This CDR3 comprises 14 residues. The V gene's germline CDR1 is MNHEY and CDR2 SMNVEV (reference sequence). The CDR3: CASSSGQGEQPQHF. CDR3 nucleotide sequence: TGTGCCAGCAGTTCGGGACAGGGTGAACAGCCCCAGCATTTT.

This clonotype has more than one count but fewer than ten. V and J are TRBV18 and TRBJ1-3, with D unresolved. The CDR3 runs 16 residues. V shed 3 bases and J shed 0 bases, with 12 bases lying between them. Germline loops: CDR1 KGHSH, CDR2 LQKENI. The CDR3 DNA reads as TGTGCCAGCTCACCCAAGGGTTCCCACTCTGGAAACACCATATATTTT. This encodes CASSPKGSHSGNTIYF.

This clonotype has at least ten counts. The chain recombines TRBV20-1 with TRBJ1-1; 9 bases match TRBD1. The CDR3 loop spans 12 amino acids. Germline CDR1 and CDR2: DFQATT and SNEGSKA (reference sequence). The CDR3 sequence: CGKQGAGAEAFF. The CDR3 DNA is TGCGGGAAACAGGGGGCGGGCGCTGAAGCTTTCTTT.

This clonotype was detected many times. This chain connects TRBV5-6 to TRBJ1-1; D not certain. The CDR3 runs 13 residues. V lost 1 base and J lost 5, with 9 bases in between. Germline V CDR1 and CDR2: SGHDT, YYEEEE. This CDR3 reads CASSLRGKTEAFF. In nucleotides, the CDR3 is TGTGCCAGCAGCTTGAGAGGGAAAACTGAAGCTTTCTTT.

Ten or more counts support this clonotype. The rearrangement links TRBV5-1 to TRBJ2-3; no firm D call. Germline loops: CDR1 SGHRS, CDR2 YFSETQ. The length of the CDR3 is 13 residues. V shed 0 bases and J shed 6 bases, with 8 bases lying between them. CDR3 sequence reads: CASSLDNPDTQYF. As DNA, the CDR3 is TGCGCCAGCAGCTTGGATAATCCCGATACGCAGTATTTT.

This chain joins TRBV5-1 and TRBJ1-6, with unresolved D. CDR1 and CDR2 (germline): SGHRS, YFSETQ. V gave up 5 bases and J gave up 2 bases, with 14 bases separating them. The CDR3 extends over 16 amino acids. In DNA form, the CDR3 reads TGCGCCAGCAGTTCTAAGGGTCTCGCCTATAATTCACCCCTCCACTTT. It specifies CASSSKGLAYNSPLHF.